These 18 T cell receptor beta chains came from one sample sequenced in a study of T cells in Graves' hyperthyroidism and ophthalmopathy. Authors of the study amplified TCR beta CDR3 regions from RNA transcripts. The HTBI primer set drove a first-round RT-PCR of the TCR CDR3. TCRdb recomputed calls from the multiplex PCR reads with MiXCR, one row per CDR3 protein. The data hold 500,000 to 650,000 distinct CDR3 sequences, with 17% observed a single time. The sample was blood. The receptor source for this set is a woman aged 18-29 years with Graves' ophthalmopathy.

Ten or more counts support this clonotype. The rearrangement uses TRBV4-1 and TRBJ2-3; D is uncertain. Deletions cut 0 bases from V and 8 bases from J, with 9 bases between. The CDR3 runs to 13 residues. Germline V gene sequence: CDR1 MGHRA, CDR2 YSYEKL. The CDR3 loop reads CASSQDATGTQYF. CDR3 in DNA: TGCGCCAGCAGCCAAGATGCAACTGGTACGCAGTATTTT.

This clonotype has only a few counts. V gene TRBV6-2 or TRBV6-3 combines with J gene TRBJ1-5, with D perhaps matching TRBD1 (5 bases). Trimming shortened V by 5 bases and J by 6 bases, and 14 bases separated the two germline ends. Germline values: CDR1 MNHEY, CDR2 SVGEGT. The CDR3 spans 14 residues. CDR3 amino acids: CASSGGRGFQPQHF. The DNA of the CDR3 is TGTGCCAGCAGTGGAGGGAGGGGATTTCAGCCCCAGCATTTT.

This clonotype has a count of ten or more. The chain's CDR3 is CASSLWTDRTDTQYF. The CDR3 DNA reads TGTGCCAGCAGCTTATGGACAGACCGCACAGATACGCAGTATTTT. The rearrangement links TRBV5-8 to TRBJ2-3, with TRBD1 as a possible D gene (6 bases). CDR1 SGHTS and CDR2 YDEGEE come from the germline V gene. With 2 bases removed from V and 1 base from J, the gap between germline ends came to 11 bases. The CDR3 length is 15 residues. Using reference TRBV5-8 and TRBJ2-3 for the parts outside the CDR3, the full variable domain is EAGVTQSPTHLIKTRGQQATLRCSPISGHTSVYWYQQALGLGLQFLLWYDEGEERNRGNFPPRFSGRQFPNYSSELNVNALELEDSALYLCASSLWTDRTDTQYFGPGTRLTVL.

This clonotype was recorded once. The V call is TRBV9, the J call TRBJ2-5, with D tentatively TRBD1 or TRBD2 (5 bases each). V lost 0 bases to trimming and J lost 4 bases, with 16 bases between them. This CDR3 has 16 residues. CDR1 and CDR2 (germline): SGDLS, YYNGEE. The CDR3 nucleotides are TGTGCCAGCAGCGTAGAAGAGGGGTTCGTTGGAGAGACCCAGTACTTC. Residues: CASSVEEGFVGETQYF.

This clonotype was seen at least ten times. The CDR3 DNA reads as TGTGCCAGCAGCTCCTACGGGTCCTCCTCCTACGAGCAGTACTTC. Protein: CASSSYGSSSYEQYF. V gene TRBV7-8 combines with J gene TRBJ2-7; D gene uncertain. V shed 4 bases and J shed 0 bases, with 13 bases lying between them. This CDR3 is 15 amino acids long. CDR1 and CDR2 from the germline V gene are SGHVS and FQNEAQ.

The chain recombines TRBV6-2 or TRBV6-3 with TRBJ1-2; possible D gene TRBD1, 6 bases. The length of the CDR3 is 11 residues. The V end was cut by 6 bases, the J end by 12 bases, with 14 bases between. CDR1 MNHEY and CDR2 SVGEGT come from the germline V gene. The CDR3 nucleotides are TGTGCCAGCAGCAGGGGCGAGGGCCACACCTTC. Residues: CASSRGEGHTF.

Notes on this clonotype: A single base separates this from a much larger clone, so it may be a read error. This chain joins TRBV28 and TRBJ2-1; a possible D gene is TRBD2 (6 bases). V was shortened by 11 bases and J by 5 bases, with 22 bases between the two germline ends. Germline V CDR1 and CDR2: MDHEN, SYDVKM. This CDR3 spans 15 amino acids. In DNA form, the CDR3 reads TGTGCCGCCACCTCGGACTACTCCTCTGACAATGAGCAGTTCTTC. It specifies CAATSDYSSDNEQFF.

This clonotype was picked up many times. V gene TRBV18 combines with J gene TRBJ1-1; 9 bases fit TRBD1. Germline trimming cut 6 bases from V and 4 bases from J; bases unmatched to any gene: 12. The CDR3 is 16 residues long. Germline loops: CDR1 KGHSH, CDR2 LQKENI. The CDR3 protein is CASSLKLQGAGTEAFF. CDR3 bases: TGTGCCAGCTCGCTCAAACTACAGGGGGCTGGCACTGAAGCTTTCTTT.

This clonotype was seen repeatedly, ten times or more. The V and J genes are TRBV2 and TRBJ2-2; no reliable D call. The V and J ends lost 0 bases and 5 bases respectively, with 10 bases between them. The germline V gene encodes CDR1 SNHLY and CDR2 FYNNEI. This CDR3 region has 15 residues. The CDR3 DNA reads TGTGCCAGCAGTGAAGCGCGTCTGGGGACCGGGGAGCTGTTTTTT. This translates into CASSEARLGTGELFF.

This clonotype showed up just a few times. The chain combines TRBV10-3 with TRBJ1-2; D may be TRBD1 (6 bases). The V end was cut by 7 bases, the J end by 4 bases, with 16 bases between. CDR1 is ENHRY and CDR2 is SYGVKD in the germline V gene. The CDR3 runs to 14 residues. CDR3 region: CAIKGGGDLYGYTF. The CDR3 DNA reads TGTGCCATCAAAGGGGGGGGGGACCTCTATGGCTACACCTTC.

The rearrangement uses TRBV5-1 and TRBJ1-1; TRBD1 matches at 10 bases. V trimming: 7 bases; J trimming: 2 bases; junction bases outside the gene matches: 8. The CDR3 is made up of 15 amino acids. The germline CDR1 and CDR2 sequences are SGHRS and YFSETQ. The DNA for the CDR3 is TGCGCCAGCCGCTCAGGGACAGGGGCAAACACTGAAGCTTTCTTT. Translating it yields CASRSGTGANTEAFF.

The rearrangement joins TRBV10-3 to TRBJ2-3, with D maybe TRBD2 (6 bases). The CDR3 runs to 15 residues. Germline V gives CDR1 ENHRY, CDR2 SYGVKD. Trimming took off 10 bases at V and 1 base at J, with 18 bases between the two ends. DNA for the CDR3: TGTGCCACCGTCTCCGGGGACTTACGCACAGATACGCAGTATTTT. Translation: CATVSGDLRTDTQYF.

CDR3 protein: CASEGWVRSSTDTQYF. As DNA, the CDR3 is TGTGCCAGCGAGGGGTGGGTGCGGTCTAGCACAGATACGCAGTATTTT. This chain joins TRBV2 and TRBJ2-3, with D perhaps being TRBD1 or TRBD2 (5 bases each). The CDR3 covers 16 residues. V was trimmed by 8 bases and J by 0 bases, leaving 18 bases between them. Germline CDR1 reads SNHLY; CDR2 reads FYNNEI. Complete variable domain (other parts from reference TRBV2 and TRBJ2-3): EPEVTQTPSHQVTQMGQEVILRCVPISNHLYFYWYRQILGQKVEFLVSFYNNEISEKSEIFDDQFSVERPDGSNFTLKIRSTKLEDSAMYFCASEGWVRSSTDTQYFGPGTRLTVL.

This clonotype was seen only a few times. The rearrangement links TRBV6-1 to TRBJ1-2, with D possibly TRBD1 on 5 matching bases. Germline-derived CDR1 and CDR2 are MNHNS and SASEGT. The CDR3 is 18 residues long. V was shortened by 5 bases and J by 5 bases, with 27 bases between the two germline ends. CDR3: CASSSNSRGMGPSYGYTF. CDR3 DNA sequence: TGTGCCAGCAGTTCGAATTCCCGTGGTATGGGACCGAGTTATGGCTACACCTTC.

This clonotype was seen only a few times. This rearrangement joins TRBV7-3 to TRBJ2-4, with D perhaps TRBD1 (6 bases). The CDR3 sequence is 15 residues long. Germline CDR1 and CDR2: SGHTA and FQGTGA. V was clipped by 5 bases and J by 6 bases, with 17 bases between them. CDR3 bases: TGTGCCAGCAGCCCGGACGGGACACTTGGAAACATTCAGTACTTC. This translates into CASSPDGTLGNIQYF.

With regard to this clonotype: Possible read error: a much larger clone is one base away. The CDR3 here is CASNQGGQGNERFF. The CDR3, as DNA: TGTGCCAGCAACCAAGGGGGACAAGGTAATGAGCGGTTCTTC. J is TRBJ2-1 and V is TRBV28, with D perhaps TRBD1 (6 bases). CDR3 length: 14 residues. The germline CDR1 and CDR2 sequences are MDHEN and SYDVKM.

The CDR3 region has the DNA TGTGCCAGCAGCTTAGCCGTACATCAGCCCCAGCATTTT. This sequence encodes CASSLAVHQPQHF. The chain is built from TRBV7-2 and TRBJ1-5, with D uncertain. Germline assignment: CDR1 SGHTA and CDR2 FQGNSA. V was clipped by 0 bases and J by 5 bases, with 5 bases between them. The CDR3 runs 13 residues.

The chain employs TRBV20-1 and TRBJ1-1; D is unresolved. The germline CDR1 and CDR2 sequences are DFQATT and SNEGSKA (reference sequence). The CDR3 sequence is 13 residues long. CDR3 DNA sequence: TGCAGCGTAGTAGGTTTAATGAACACTGAAGCTTTCTTT. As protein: CSVVGLMNTEAFF.